The T cell receptor beta chain described here comes from a study of shared clonotypes between healthy human individuals. Germline V gives CDR1 MNHNS, CDR2 SASEGT. CDR3 length: 15 amino acids. Unmatched junction bases numbered 8, after V lost 6 bases and J lost 8 bases. Profiled with immunoSEQ multiplex PCR; TCRdb holds only in-frame clones, not every one. The repertoire has roughly 1 million clones, around 74% of them found once; the top ten carry 1.4%. Comment on this clone: Its target is not known.

Study results and caveats: When naive CD4 clonotypes were compared across a few donors, about 4.9% were shared. An effect of sequencing depth on clonotype sharing among donors was expected.

The origin of this receptor is a man aged 18 to 29 in good health. Source material: memory CD4+ T cells sorted from blood. Subset here: CD45RA-negative fraction. This rearrangement joins TRBV6-1 to TRBJ2-3; 13 positions match TRBD2. The CDR3 is CASSRGLAGDGTQYF. The CDR3 coding sequence is TGTGCCAGCAGCCGCGGACTAGCGGGAGATGGTACGCAGTATTTT.